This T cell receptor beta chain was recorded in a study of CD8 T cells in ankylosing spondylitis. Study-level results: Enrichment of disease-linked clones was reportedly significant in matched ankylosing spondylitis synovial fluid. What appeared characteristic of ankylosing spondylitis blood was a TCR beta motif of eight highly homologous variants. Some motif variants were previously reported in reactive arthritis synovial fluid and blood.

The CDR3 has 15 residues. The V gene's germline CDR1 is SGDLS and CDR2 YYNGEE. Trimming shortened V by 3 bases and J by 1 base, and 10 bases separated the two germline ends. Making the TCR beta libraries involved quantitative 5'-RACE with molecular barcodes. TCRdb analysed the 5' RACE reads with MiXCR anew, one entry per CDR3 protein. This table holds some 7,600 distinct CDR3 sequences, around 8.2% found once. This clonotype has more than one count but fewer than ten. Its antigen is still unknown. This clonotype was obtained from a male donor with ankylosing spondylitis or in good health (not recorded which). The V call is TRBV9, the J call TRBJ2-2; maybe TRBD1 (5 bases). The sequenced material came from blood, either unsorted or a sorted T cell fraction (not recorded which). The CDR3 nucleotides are TGTGCCAGCAGCGGTAGGGGATTGAACACCGGGGAGCTGTTTTTT. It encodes CASSGRGLNTGELFF.